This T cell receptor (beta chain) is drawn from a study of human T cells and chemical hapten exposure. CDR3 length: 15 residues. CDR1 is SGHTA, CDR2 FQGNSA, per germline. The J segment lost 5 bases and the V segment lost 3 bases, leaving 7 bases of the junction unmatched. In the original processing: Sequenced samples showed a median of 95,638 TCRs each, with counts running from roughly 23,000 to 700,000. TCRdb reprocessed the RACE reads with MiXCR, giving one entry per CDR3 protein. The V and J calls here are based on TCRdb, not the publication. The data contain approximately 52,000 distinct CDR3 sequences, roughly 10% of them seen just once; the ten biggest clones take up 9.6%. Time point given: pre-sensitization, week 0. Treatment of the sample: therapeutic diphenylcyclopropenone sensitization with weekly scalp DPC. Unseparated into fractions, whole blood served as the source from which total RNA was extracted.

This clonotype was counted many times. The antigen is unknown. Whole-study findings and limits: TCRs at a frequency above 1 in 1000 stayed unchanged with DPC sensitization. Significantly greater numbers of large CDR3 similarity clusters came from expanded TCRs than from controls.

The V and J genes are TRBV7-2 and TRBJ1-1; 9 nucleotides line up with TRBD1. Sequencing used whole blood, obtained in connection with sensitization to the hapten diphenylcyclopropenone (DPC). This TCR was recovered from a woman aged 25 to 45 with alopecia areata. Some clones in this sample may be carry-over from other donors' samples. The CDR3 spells CASSLPLGQGTEAFF. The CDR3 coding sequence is TGTGCCAGCAGCTTGCCGCTAGGACAGGGGACTGAAGCTTTCTTT.